This TCR beta chain was sequenced during a study of T cell responses to AZD1222 COVID-19 vaccine. Study results and caveats: Only after the peak T cell response were repertoires sampled. Donors skewed white British and female; clonal diversity was possibly underestimated.

V lost 6 bases to trimming and J lost 2 bases, with 14 bases between them. The CDR3 totals 14 residues. Germline-derived CDR1 and CDR2 are MNHEY and SVGAGI. As for this clone: Its antigen is unknown.

Some clones are missing from TCRdb's copy, which holds only in-frame ones; the method was immunoSEQ multiplex PCR. The sample shows approximately 150,000 clones, about 93% of them seen only once. Here the sequenced sample was peripheral blood, taken on day 0 of AZD1222 vaccination. The TCR was taken from an adult in good health. The rearrangement joins TRBV6-5 to TRBJ2-7, with a weak D call TRBD1 (6 bases). In DNA, the CDR3 is TGTGCCAGCAGCAGTGACAGGCCTCCCTACGAGCAGTACTTC. Its protein product is CASSSDRPPYEQYF.